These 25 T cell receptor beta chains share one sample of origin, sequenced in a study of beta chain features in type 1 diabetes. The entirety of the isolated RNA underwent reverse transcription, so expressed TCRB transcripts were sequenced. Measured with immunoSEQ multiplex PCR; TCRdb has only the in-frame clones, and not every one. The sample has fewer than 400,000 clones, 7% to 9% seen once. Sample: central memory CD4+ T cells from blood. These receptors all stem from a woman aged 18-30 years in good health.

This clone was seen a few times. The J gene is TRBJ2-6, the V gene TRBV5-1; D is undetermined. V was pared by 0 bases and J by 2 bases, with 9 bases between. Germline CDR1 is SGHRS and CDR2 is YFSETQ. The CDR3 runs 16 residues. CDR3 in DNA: TGCGCCAGCAGCTTGGCCGGGCAGACTGGGGCCAACGTCCTGACTTTC. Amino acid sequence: CASSLAGQTGANVLTF. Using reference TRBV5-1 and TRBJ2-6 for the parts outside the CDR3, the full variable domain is KAGVTQTPRYLIKTRGQQVTLSCSPISGHRSVSWYQQTPGQGLQFLFEYFSETQRNKGNFPGRFSGRQFSNSRSEMNVSTLELGDSALYLCASSLAGQTGANVLTFGAGSRLTVL.

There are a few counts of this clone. The CDR3 here is CASRIPGTSYEQYF. CDR3 DNA: TGTGCCAGCAGAATACCGGGGACTAGCTACGAGCAGTACTTC. V and J are TRBV6-5 and TRBJ2-7; 8 positions match TRBD2. Germline CDR1 MNHEY, CDR2 SVGAGI. V was pared by 6 bases and J by 3 bases, with 7 bases of the junction left unmatched. This CDR3 is built from 14 residues.

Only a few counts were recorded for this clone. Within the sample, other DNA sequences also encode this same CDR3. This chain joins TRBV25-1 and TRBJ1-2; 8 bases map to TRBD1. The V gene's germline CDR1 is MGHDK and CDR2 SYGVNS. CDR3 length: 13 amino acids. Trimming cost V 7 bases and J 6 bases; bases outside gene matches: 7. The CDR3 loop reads CASTGQALNGYTF. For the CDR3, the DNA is TGTGCCAGCACGGGACAGGCCTTGAATGGCTACACCTTC.

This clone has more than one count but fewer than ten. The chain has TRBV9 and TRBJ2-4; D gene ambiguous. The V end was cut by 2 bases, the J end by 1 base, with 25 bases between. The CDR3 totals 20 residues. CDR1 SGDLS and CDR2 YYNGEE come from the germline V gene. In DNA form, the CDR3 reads TGTGCCAGCAGCGTCAAGTACCGATCCTTTTCGAGTAAGGCCAAAAACATTCAGTACTTC. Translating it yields CASSVKYRSFSSKAKNIQYF.

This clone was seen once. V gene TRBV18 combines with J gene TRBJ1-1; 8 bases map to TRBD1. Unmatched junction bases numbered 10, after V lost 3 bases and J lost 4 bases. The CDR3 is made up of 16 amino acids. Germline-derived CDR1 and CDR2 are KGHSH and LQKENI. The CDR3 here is CASSPAAQGAGTEAFF. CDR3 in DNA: TGTGCCAGCTCACCGGCAGCCCAGGGGGCCGGCACTGAAGCTTTCTTT. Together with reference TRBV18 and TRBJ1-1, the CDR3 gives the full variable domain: NAGVMQNPRHLVRRRGQEARLRCSPMKGHSHVYWYRQLPEEGLKFMVYLQKENIIDESGMPKERFSAEFPKEGPSILRIQQVVRGDSAAYFCASSPAAQGAGTEAFFGQGTRLTVV.

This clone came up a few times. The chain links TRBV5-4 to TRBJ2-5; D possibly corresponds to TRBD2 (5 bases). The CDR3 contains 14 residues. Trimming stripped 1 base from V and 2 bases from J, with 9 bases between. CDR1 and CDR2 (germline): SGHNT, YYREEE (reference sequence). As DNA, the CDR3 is TGTGCCAGCAGCTTGACCCAGCGGCAAGAGACCCAGTACTTC. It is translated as CASSLTQRQETQYF.

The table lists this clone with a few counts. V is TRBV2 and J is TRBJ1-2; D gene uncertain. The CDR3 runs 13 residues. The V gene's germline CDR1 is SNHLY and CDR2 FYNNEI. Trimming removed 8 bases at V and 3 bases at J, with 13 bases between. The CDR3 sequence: CASRIQGYYGYTF. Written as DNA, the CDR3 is TGTGCCAGCCGAATCCAAGGCTACTATGGCTACACCTTC.

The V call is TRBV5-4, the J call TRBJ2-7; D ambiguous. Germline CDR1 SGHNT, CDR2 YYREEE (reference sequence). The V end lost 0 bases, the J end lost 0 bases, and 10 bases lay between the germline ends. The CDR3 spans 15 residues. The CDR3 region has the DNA TGTGCCAGCAGCTTGGGCCAGGAAAGCTCCTACGAGCAGTACTTC. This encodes CASSLGQESSYEQYF.

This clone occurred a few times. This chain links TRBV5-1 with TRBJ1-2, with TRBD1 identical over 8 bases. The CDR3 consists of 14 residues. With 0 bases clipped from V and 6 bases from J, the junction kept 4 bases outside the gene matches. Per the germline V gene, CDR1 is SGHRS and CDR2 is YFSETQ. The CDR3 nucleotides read TGCGCCAGCAGCTTGGCCAGGGGGCGTAATGGCTACACCTTC. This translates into CASSLARGRNGYTF.

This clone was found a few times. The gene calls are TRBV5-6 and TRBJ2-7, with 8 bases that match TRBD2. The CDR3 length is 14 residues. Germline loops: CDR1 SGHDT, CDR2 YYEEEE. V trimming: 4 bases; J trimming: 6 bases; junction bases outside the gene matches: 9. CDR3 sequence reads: CASSPRGAGAEQYF. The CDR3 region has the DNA TGTGCCAGCAGCCCTCGGGGAGCGGGAGCCGAGCAGTACTTC.

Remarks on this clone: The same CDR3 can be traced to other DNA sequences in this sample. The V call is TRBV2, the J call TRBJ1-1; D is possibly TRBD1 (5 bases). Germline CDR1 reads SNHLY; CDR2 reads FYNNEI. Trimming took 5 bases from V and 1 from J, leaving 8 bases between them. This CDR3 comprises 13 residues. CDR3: CASSRDGNTEAFF. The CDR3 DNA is TGTGCCAGCAGTAGGGACGGGAACACTGAAGCTTTCTTT.

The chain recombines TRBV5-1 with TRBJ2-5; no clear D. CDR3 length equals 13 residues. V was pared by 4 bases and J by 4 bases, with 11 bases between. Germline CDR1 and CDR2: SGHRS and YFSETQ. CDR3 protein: CASSAQGPETQYF. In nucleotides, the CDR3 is TGCGCCAGCAGCGCCCAAGGCCCAGAGACCCAGTACTTC.

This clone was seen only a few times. CDR3 DNA sequence: TGCGCCAGCAGCCAAGGGCCCACTGGGAATGAGCAGTTCTTC. This sequence encodes CASSQGPTGNEQFF. This sequence joins TRBV4-1 and TRBJ2-1, with no clear D. The CDR3 has 14 residues. Looked up from germline, CDR1 is MGHRA and CDR2 is YSYEKL. V was pared by 1 base and J by 7 bases, with 11 bases between.

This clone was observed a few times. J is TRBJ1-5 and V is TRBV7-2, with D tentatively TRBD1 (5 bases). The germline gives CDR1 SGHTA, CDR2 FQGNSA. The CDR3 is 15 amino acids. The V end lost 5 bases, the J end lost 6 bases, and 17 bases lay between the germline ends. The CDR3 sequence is CASSQDKRDGQPQHF. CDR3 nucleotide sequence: TGTGCCAGCAGCCAAGATAAAAGGGACGGTCAGCCCCAGCATTTT.

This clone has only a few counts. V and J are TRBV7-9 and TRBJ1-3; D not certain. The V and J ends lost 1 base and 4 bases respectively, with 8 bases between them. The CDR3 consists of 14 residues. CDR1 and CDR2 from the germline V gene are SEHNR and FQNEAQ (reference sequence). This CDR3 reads CASSLVSAGNTIYF. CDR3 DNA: TGTGCCAGCAGCTTAGTTTCGGCGGGAAACACCATATATTTT.

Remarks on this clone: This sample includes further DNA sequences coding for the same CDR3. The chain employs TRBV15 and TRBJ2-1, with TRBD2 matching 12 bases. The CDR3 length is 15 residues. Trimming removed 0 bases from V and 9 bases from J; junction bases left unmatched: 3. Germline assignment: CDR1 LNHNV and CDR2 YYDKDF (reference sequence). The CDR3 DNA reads TGTGCCACCAGCAGAGAACTAGCGGGAGGAGGTGAGCAGTTCTTC. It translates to CATSRELAGGGEQFF.

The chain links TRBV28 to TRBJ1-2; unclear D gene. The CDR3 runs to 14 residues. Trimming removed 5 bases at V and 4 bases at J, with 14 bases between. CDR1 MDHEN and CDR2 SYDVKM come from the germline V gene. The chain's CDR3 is CASSPSTRTYGYTF. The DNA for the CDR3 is TGTGCCAGCAGTCCCTCCACACGTACCTATGGCTACACCTTC.

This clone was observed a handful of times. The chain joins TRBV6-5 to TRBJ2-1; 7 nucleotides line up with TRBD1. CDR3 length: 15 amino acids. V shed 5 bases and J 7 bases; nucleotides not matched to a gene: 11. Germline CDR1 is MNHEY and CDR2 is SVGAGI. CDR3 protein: CASSKTGVARNEQFF. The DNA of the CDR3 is TGTGCCAGCAGTAAAACAGGGGTGGCTAGAAATGAGCAGTTCTTC.

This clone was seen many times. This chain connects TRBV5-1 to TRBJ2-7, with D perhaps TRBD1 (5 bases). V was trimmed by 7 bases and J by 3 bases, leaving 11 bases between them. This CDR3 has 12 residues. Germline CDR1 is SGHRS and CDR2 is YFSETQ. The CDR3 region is CASSETDYEQYF. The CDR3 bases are TGCGCCAGCTCGGAGACAGACTACGAGCAGTACTTC.

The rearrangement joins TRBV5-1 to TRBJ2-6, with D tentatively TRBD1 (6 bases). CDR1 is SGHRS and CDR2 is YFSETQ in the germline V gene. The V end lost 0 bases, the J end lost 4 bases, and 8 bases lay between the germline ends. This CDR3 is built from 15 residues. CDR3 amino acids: CASSLAGVGANVLTF. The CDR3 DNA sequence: TGCGCCAGCAGCTTGGCAGGGGTCGGGGCCAACGTCCTGACTTTC.

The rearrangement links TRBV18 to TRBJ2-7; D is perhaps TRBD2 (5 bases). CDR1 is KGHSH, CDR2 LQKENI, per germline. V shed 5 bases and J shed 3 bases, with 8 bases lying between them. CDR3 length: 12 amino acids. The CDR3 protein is CASSEGRYEQYF. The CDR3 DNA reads TGTGCCAGCTCAGAGGGCCGCTACGAGCAGTACTTC.

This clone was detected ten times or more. The CDR3 DNA sequence: TGTGCCAGCAGCGTAGGGGCTAGCGGGTCGGGCACCGGGGAGCTGTTTTTT. The encoded protein is CASSVGASGSGTGELFF. V gene TRBV9 combines with J gene TRBJ2-2, with 8 bases matching TRBD2. The germline V gene encodes CDR1 SGDLS and CDR2 YYNGEE. With V trimmed by 0 bases and J by 4 bases, 8 bases remained unmatched. This CDR3 comprises 17 residues. The full variable domain, completed using reference TRBV9 and TRBJ2-2, is DSGVTQTPKHLITATGQRVTLRCSPRSGDLSVYWYQQSLDQGLQFLIQYYNGEERAKGNILERFSAQQFPDLHSELNLSSLELGDSALYFCASSVGASGSGTGELFFGEGSRLTVL.

The chain's CDR3 is CASSKGRYEQFF. CDR3 DNA sequence: TGTGCCAGCAGTAAGGGGAGGTATGAGCAGTTCTTC. V gene TRBV9 combines with J gene TRBJ2-1, with D perhaps TRBD2 (6 bases). V shed 5 bases and J shed 8 bases, with 11 bases lying between them. The CDR3 spans 12 residues. The V gene's germline CDR1 is SGDLS and CDR2 YYNGEE. The whole variable domain, remainder taken from reference TRBV9 and TRBJ2-1, is DSGVTQTPKHLITATGQRVTLRCSPRSGDLSVYWYQQSLDQGLQFLIQYYNGEERAKGNILERFSAQQFPDLHSELNLSSLELGDSALYFCASSKGRYEQFFGPGTRLTVL.

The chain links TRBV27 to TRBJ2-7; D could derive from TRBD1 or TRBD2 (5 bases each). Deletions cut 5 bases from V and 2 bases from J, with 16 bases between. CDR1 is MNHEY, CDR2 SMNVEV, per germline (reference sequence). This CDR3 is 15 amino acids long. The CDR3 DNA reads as TGTGCCAGCAGTCAACAGCCAAGGGACCCCTACGAGCAGTACTTC. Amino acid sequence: CASSQQPRDPYEQYF.

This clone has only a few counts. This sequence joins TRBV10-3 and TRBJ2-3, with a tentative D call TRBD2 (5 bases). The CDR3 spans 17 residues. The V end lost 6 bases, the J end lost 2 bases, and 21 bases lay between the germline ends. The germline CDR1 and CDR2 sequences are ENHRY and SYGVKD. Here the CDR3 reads CAISQTQDSFSTDTQYF. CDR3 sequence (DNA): TGTGCCATCAGCCAAACCCAGGACTCGTTTTCCACAGATACGCAGTATTTT.